This TCR beta chain was captured by sequencing in a study of OX40 agonist ivuxolimab in advanced cancers. Study-wide background: Recorded diagnoses for dose-escalation patients were hepatocellular carcinoma, melanoma, renal cell or head and neck cancer. Prior anti-PD-1, anti-PD-L1 or anti-CTLA-4 therapy did not bar entry, and approximately 40% had some.

Clones were read by immunoSEQ multiplex PCR, and TCRdb kept only the in-frame ones, dropping some. The table has 14,000 to 15,000 clones, 70% to 75% seen once. The CDR3 has 17 amino acids. The V gene end was trimmed by 4 bases and the J gene end by 7 bases; junction bases not matched to a gene: 17. Germline loops: CDR1 LNHDA, CDR2 SQIVND (reference sequence). A note on this clone: The antigen is not known.

Study-wide findings and caveats: Relative to CD4+ cells, CD8+ T cells on average had more expanded clones. Doses of 0.1 to 3.0 mg/kg were accompanied by clonal expansion of CD4+ and CD8+ blood T cells by week 6.

Here the sequenced sample was CD4+ or CD8+ T cells sorted from blood, taken in a trial of the OX40 agonist ivuxolimab. The source is an adult with an advanced solid tumor such as melanoma, head and neck, liver or kidney cancer. V usage is TRBV19 and J usage is TRBJ2-7; 9 bases match TRBD1. The CDR3 region has the DNA TGTGCCAGTAGTAGAAAGGGACAGGGAGGCTTCCTACGAGAGCAGTACTTC. This gives the protein CASSRKGQGGFLREQYF.